Shown below are 32 T cell receptor beta chains from a single sample sequenced in a study of blood T cell repertoires in COVID-19. The assay was immunoSEQ multiplex PCR, and TCRdb's table has in-frame clones only and misses some. The repertoire has a few hundred thousand clones, around nine tenths of them found once; the top ten carry less than 8.5%. The material sequenced was peripheral blood. The receptors shown here come from a woman in her 70s with active or convalescent COVID-19.

About this clone: One end of the junction varies from germline; a read error may be responsible. The chain couples TRBV6-2 or TRBV6-3 to TRBJ1-2; D not certain. The CDR3 length is 11 residues. In germline, CDR1 is MNHEY, CDR2 SVGEGT. DNA of the CDR3: TGTGCCAGCAGTTACTCGAGGAGATCTTACTTC. Amino acid sequence: CASSYSRRSYF.

DNA for the CDR3: TGTGCCAGCAGTTACTCGACTAGCGGGGGGGAGCAGTACTTC. This gives the protein CASSYSTSGGEQYF. The chain combines TRBV6-2 or TRBV6-3 with TRBJ2-7, with 13 nucleotides matching TRBD2. Germline CDR1 reads MNHEY; CDR2 reads SVGEGT. The J segment lost 7 bases and the V segment lost 0 bases, leaving 0 bases of the junction unmatched. This CDR3 is 14 amino acids long.

This chain connects TRBV19 to TRBJ1-1, with D possibly being TRBD1 (5 bases). V lost 3 bases, J lost 0 bases, and 17 bases lay in between. Germline CDR1 reads LNHDA; CDR2 reads SQIVND (reference sequence). The CDR3 is 17 residues long. The CDR3: CASSIPASTGMNTEAFF. CDR3 nucleotides: TGTGCCAGTAGTATTCCCGCTTCTACAGGCATGAACACTGAAGCTTTCTTT.

This clone was seen more than once but under ten times. Other DNA sequences in the same sample also yield this CDR3. The V gene is TRBV6-5, the J gene TRBJ2-7; D is unclear. V was cut by 4 bases and J by 3 bases, with 4 bases left in between. CDR1 is MNHEY and CDR2 is SVGAGI in the germline V gene. This CDR3 is built from 11 residues. Here the CDR3 reads CASSSFYEQYF. The CDR3 DNA reads TGTGCCAGCAGTTCATTCTACGAGCAGTACTTC.

The J gene is TRBJ1-2, the V gene TRBV19; D is unresolved. Trimming cost V 4 bases and J 4 bases, with 10 bases left between them. Germline V gives CDR1 LNHDA, CDR2 SQIVND (reference sequence). The CDR3 spans 13 residues. This chain's CDR3 is CASSTQAAYGYTF. CDR3 nucleotide sequence: TGTGCCAGTAGTACTCAGGCAGCCTATGGCTACACCTTC.

This rearrangement joins TRBV4-3 to TRBJ2-7; perhaps TRBD2 as D (6 bases). Trimming took 0 bases from V and 1 from J, leaving 7 bases between them. The CDR3 spans 14 residues. Germline V gene data show CDR1 as LGHNA and CDR2 as YSLEER. The CDR3 nucleotides are TGCGCCAGCAGCCAAGATGGGGGGTCCTACGAGCAGTACTTC. It translates to CASSQDGGSYEQYF.

This clone has a single count. J is TRBJ2-3 and V is TRBV9; D call uncertain. Germline CDR1 and CDR2: SGDLS and YYNGEE. V was shortened by 0 bases and J by 2 bases, with 7 bases between the two germline ends. The CDR3 consists of 14 residues. The CDR3 protein is CASSVELTTDTQYF. CDR3 sequence (DNA): TGTGCCAGCAGCGTAGAGCTTACCACAGATACGCAGTATTTT.

The rearrangement links TRBV6-1 to TRBJ1-1; D gene ambiguous. This CDR3 spans 17 amino acids. With 1 base removed from V and 0 bases from J, the gap between germline ends came to 15 bases. Germline V gives CDR1 MNHNS, CDR2 SASEGT. CDR3 sequence: CASSEEPSVFMNTEAFF. The DNA for the CDR3 is TGTGCCAGCAGTGAAGAGCCCTCGGTTTTCATGAACACTGAAGCTTTCTTT.

The count of this clone is one. The genes are TRBV6-1 and TRBJ1-5; 7 bases agree with TRBD1. This CDR3 has 15 residues. The ends lost 1 base at V and 3 bases at J; junction bases unmatched: 3. Germline V gives CDR1 MNHNS, CDR2 SASEGT. In DNA form, the CDR3 reads TGTGCCAGCAGTGAAGATGACAGGGACAATCAGCCCCAGCATTTT. Its translation is CASSEDDRDNQPQHF.

The chain has TRBV12-3 or TRBV12-4 and TRBJ1-2; 7 bases align to TRBD1. Unmatched junction bases numbered 4, after V lost 2 bases and J lost 7 bases. This CDR3 has 13 amino acids. The CDR3 DNA is TGTGCCAGCAGTTTACAGGGGGTCTCTGGCTACACCTTC. This sequence encodes CASSLQGVSGYTF.

The J gene is TRBJ2-1, the V gene TRBV12-3 or TRBV12-4; TRBD1 matches at 7 bases. CDR3 length equals 13 residues. Germline trimming cut 10 bases from V and 5 bases from J; bases unmatched to any gene: 8. The CDR3 spells CATADRVDNEQFF. CDR3 nucleotides: TGTGCCACCGCCGACAGGGTCGACAATGAGCAGTTCTTC.

Concerning this clone: The same CDR3 also results from other DNA sequences found in this sample. The chain links TRBV2 to TRBJ1-5; D is ambiguous. Trimming cost V 0 bases and J 2 bases, with 5 bases left between them. This CDR3 contains 14 residues. Per germline, CDR1 SNHLY and CDR2 FYNNEI. The CDR3 region is CASSEAGGNQPQHF. DNA for the CDR3: TGTGCCAGCAGTGAAGCGGGAGGCAATCAGCCCCAGCATTTT. Complete variable domain (other parts from reference TRBV2 and TRBJ1-5): EPEVTQTPSHQVTQMGQEVILRCVPISNHLYFYWYRQILGQKVEFLVSFYNNEISEKSEIFDDQFSVERPDGSNFTLKIRSTKLEDSAMYFCASSEAGGNQPQHFGDGTRLSIL.

This clone has a single count. The genes are TRBV7-2 and TRBJ2-1; the match to TRBD2 covers 12 bases. J was trimmed by 0 bases and V by 0 bases; bases with no gene match: 6. The CDR3 covers 19 residues. Looked up from germline, CDR1 is SGHTA and CDR2 is FQGNSA. The CDR3 nucleotides read TGTGCCAGCAGCTTAGCGCGGACTAGCGGGGTTAGCTCCTACAATGAGCAGTTCTTC. It specifies CASSLARTSGVSSYNEQFF. The entire variable domain, with the rest obtained from reference TRBV7-2 and TRBJ2-1, is as follows: GAGVSQSPSNKVTEKGKDVELRCDPISGHTALYWYRQSLGQGLEFLIYFQGNSAPDKSGLPSDRFSAERTGGSVSTLTIQRTQQEDSAVYLCASSLARTSGVSSYNEQFFGPGTRLTVL.

The chain couples TRBV4-1 to TRBJ2-7; 9 bases fit TRBD1. This CDR3 region has 16 residues. Germline CDR1 is MGHRA and CDR2 is YSYEKL. V shed 3 bases, J shed 0 bases, and the junction held 6 bases outside the gene matches. The CDR3 loop is CASSQTGTGSSYEQYF. The CDR3 DNA follows: TGCGCCAGCAGCCAGACCGGGACAGGGTCCTCCTACGAGCAGTACTTC.

This chain links TRBV18 with TRBJ1-5; D not resolved. CDR3 length: 15 amino acids. CDR1 and CDR2 from the germline V gene are KGHSH and LQKENI. V lost 0 bases, J lost 7 bases, and 13 bases lay in between. The CDR3 region has the DNA TGTGCCAGCTCACCACCCGGCCTGTCGGAGCAGCCCCAGCATTTT. Translating it yields CASSPPGLSEQPQHF.

The CDR3 DNA follows: TGTGCCAGCAGTTATGGCAAGATGAAAGATACGCAGTATTTT. This encodes CASSYGKMKDTQYF. The rearrangement uses TRBV6-5 and TRBJ2-3; the D is unclear. The germline V and J ends were trimmed by 3 bases and 5 bases, with 12 bases remaining between them. In germline, CDR1 is MNHEY, CDR2 SVGAGI. The CDR3 length is 14 residues.

The CDR3 reads CASSKGTGWNEQFF. The CDR3 region has the DNA TGTGCCAGCAGCAAAGGGACAGGCTGGAATGAGCAGTTCTTC. The chain combines TRBV5-8 with TRBJ2-1, with 8 nucleotides matching TRBD1. Trimming took 4 bases from V and 7 from J; bases not matched to a gene: 7. Looked up from germline, CDR1 is SGHTS and CDR2 is YDEGEE. This CDR3 contains 14 residues.

This chain uses TRBV29-1 with TRBJ2-3, with D unclear. Trimming shortened V by 4 bases and J by 5 bases, and 7 bases separated the two germline ends. The CDR3 runs 11 residues. Germline CDR1 and CDR2: SQVTM and ANQGSEA. The CDR3 loop reads CSVGQLDTQYF. The CDR3 DNA sequence: TGCAGCGTTGGTCAGTTAGATACGCAGTATTTT.

The chain recombines TRBV15 with TRBJ1-2; tentative D call: TRBD1 (6 bases). V was trimmed by 6 bases and J by 2 bases, leaving 13 bases between them. The CDR3 length is 14 residues. The V gene's germline CDR1 is LNHNV and CDR2 YYDKDF (reference sequence). The CDR3 DNA is TGTGCCACCAGAGTCTCCACAGGGAACTATGGCTACACCTTC. As protein: CATRVSTGNYGYTF.

The J gene is TRBJ2-6, the V gene TRBV6-6; D is unclear. The CDR3 is 15 residues long. The V gene's germline CDR1 is MNHNY and CDR2 SVGAGI (reference sequence). The V end was cut by 5 bases, the J end by 0 bases, with 8 bases between. CDR3: CASSGSSSGANVLTF. DNA for the CDR3: TGTGCCAGCAGTGGATCCAGCTCTGGGGCCAACGTCCTGACTTTC.

This clone has only a few counts. The genes are TRBV6-5 and TRBJ2-1, with a possible D match to TRBD1 (8 bases). V lost 8 bases, J lost 8 bases, and 19 bases lay in between. Germline loops: CDR1 MNHEY, CDR2 SVGAGI. CDR3 length equals 14 residues. DNA for the CDR3: TGTGCCAGCGGGCCTGGACAGGGAGGGGATGAGCAGTTCTTC. Its translation is CASGPGQGGDEQFF.

The chain links TRBV7-7 to TRBJ2-1; 7 bases are a match to TRBD2. Germline loops: CDR1 SSHAT, CDR2 FNYEAQ (reference sequence). This CDR3 has 16 residues. After removal of 5 bases from V and 7 bases from J, the junction contained 14 bases not matched to a gene. The CDR3, as DNA: TGTGCCAGCAGCCCCCTCATAACGGGGGGAAGAAATGAGCAGTTCTTC. Residues: CASSPLITGGRNEQFF.

The rearrangement joins TRBV6-5 to TRBJ2-1; TRBD1 might be the D (6 bases). Germline assignment: CDR1 MNHEY and CDR2 SVGAGI. V lost 5 bases and J 6 bases, leaving 11 bases between the germline ends. The CDR3 totals 13 residues. DNA for the CDR3: TGTGCCAGCAGTCGCCAGGGGTTCAATGAGCAGTTCTTC. Protein sequence: CASSRQGFNEQFF.

This clone appeared a single time. The CDR3: CASSQDRGTGVYYEQYF. In DNA, the CDR3 is TGCGCCAGCAGCCAAGACCGGGGGACCGGAGTCTACTACGAGCAGTACTTC. The rearrangement joins TRBV4-3 to TRBJ2-7; possibly TRBD2 for D (6 bases). Germline CDR1 reads LGHNA; CDR2 reads YSLEER. The CDR3 consists of 17 residues. The V end lost 0 bases, the J end lost 3 bases, and 18 bases lay between the germline ends.

J is TRBJ1-3 and V is TRBV9; 7 bases are shared with TRBD1. V lost 3 bases, J lost 4 bases, and 7 bases stayed unmatched. Germline CDR1 and CDR2: SGDLS and YYNGEE. The CDR3 contains 15 residues. CDR3 in DNA: TGTGCCAGCAGCGCCGGGGACAGTTCAGGAAACACCATATATTTT. Translation gives CASSAGDSSGNTIYF. Based on the CDR3 plus reference TRBV9 and TRBJ1-3, the full variable domain is DSGVTQTPKHLITATGQRVTLRCSPRSGDLSVYWYQQSLDQGLQFLIQYYNGEERAKGNILERFSAQQFPDLHSELNLSSLELGDSALYFCASSAGDSSGNTIYFGEGSWLTVV.

This sequence joins TRBV6-5 and TRBJ1-3, with TRBD1 as a possible D gene (5 bases). CDR3 length: 15 amino acids. Deletions cut 5 bases from V and 4 bases from J, with 15 bases between. Germline assignment: CDR1 MNHEY and CDR2 SVGAGI. The CDR3 protein is CASSPVGGVGNTIYF. As DNA, the CDR3 is TGTGCCAGCAGTCCCGTTGGGGGGGTAGGAAACACCATATATTTT.

The chain carries TRBV6-5 and TRBJ1-2; unclear D gene. V gave up 6 bases and J gave up 4 bases, with 15 bases separating them. This CDR3 spans 14 amino acids. In germline, CDR1 is MNHEY, CDR2 SVGAGI. CDR3 DNA sequence: TGTGCCAGCAGATCCGCCGGGGAAAGCTATGGCTACACCTTC. Translation gives CASRSAGESYGYTF.

The chain combines TRBV5-6 with TRBJ1-2, with D possibly TRBD1 on 5 matching bases. Germline CDR1 reads SGHDT; CDR2 reads YYEEEE. This CDR3 has 12 amino acids. Trimming left V 7 bases short and J 7 bases short, with 14 bases between. CDR3 in DNA: TGTGCCAGCTCCGTCCCAGGGTCTGGCTACACCTTC. Its translation: CASSVPGSGYTF.

The chain has TRBV24-1 and TRBJ1-2; D call uncertain. CDR1 and CDR2 (germline): KGHDR, SFDVKD. This CDR3 spans 13 amino acids. V was clipped by 4 bases and J by 7 bases, with 12 bases between them. In DNA form, the CDR3 reads TGTGCCACCAGTGACGACCTCGGGAGTGGCTACACCTTC. Translated, it gives CATSDDLGSGYTF.

The chain joins TRBV19 to TRBJ2-3; TRBD2 agrees at 11 bases. Germline-derived CDR1 and CDR2 are LNHDA and SQIVND (reference sequence). Unmatched junction bases numbered 5, after V lost 4 bases and J lost 5 bases. The CDR3 runs 15 residues. CDR3: CASSTGTSGRDTQYF. CDR3 nucleotide sequence: TGTGCCAGTAGTACGGGGACTAGCGGACGAGATACGCAGTATTTT.

The chain is built from TRBV19 and TRBJ2-3, with a possible D match to TRBD1 (5 bases). V was clipped by 8 bases and J by 2 bases, with 8 bases between them. The CDR3 loop spans 12 amino acids. Germline CDR1 is LNHDA and CDR2 is SQIVND (reference sequence). The CDR3 sequence: CASAGPTDTQYF. Here the CDR3 DNA reads TGTGCCAGTGCAGGGCCCACAGATACGCAGTATTTT. The entire variable domain, with the rest obtained from reference TRBV19 and TRBJ2-3, is as follows: DGGITQSPKYLFRKEGQNVTLSCEQNLNHDAMYWYRQDPGQGLRLIYYSQIVNDFQKGDIAEGYSVSREKKESFPLTVTSAQKNPTAFYLCASAGPTDTQYFGPGTRLTVL.

The V and J genes are TRBV5-8 and TRBJ2-1, with 7 bases that match TRBD1. Trimming cost V 4 bases and J 3 bases; bases outside gene matches: 7. CDR1 and CDR2 from the germline V gene are SGHTS and YDEGEE. The CDR3 is 15 residues long. The CDR3 sequence is CASSPGTVYYNEQFF. The CDR3 nucleotides read TGTGCCAGCAGCCCCGGGACAGTCTACTACAATGAGCAGTTCTTC.